This T cell receptor beta chain was retrieved from a study of technical replicates of blood from several donors. Trimming stripped 4 bases from V and 5 bases from J, with 11 bases between. The CDR3 consists of 13 residues. Germline lookup yields CDR1 WNHNN and CDR2 SYGVQD (reference sequence). TCRdb keeps only in-frame clones here, not all; method: immunoSEQ multiplex PCR. The data contain 75,000 to 90,000 clones, around 96% of them singletons. The TCR sequence derives from a human donor in good health. This sequence joins TRBV10-1 and TRBJ1-1, with D possibly TRBD1 on 5 matching bases. Material: T cells isolated from PBMCs. The CDR3 here is CASSVGGGTEAFF. For the CDR3, the DNA is TGCGCCAGCAGTGTCGGGGGGGGGACTGAAGCTTTCTTT.